The 28 T cell receptor beta chains reported below all come from one sample, sequenced in a study of control samples from healthy donors and cancer patients (dated by TCRdb to about 2020). The library was made by the immunoSEQ multiplex PCR assay. TCRdb obtained this table from immuneACCESS and retained in-frame rearrangements with V and J assigned. These tables miss some clones; where compared with another copy, unresolved V genes account for less than half of the shortfall, and the remainder is unexplained. For this sample there are 100,000 to 150,000 clones; around 92% appear just once. The ten biggest clones cover roughly 43% of the sample. The sequenced material came from blood. Source of these receptors: a man aged 50-59 years in good health.

The chain recombines TRBV19 with TRBJ1-4; D unresolved. CDR3 length: 14 residues. Germline CDR1 reads LNHDA; CDR2 reads SQIVND (reference sequence). V shed 2 bases and J shed 2 bases, with 6 bases lying between them. The CDR3: CASSILHTNEKLFF. The DNA of the CDR3 is TGTGCCAGTAGTATATTACACACTAATGAAAAACTGTTTTTT.

The gene calls are TRBV19 and TRBJ2-7; tentatively, D is TRBD2 (5 bases). V was clipped by 4 bases and J by 7 bases, with 11 bases between them. CDR1 and CDR2 from the germline V gene are LNHDA and SQIVND (reference sequence). The CDR3 sequence is 12 residues long. CDR3 in DNA: TGTGCCAGTAGTAAAATAAGGGAGGAGCAGTACTTC. Translating gives CASSKIREEQYF.

This chain joins TRBV18 and TRBJ2-1; D possibly corresponds to TRBD2 (5 bases). Trimming cost V 3 bases and J 8 bases, with 11 bases left between them. CDR1 and CDR2 from the germline V gene are KGHSH and LQKENI. The CDR3 spans 13 residues. The CDR3: CASSPSGLHEQFF. As DNA, the CDR3 is TGTGCCAGCTCACCGTCCGGACTCCATGAGCAGTTCTTC.

The chain carries TRBV7-2 and TRBJ2-5, with D perhaps TRBD1 (6 bases). Germline-derived CDR1 and CDR2 are SGHTA and FQGNSA. The CDR3 spans 14 residues. V shed 5 bases and J shed 5 bases, with 15 bases lying between them. This CDR3 is CASSPRQDRETQYF. The CDR3, as DNA: TGTGCCAGCAGCCCCCGACAGGACCGGGAGACCCAGTACTTC. Supplemented by reference TRBV7-2 and TRBJ2-5, the full variable domain reads GAGVSQSPSNKVTEKGKDVELRCDPISGHTALYWYRQSLGQGLEFLIYFQGNSAPDKSGLPSDRFSAERTGGSVSTLTIQRTQQEDSAVYLCASSPRQDRETQYFGPGTRLLVL.

The V call is TRBV3-1 (or the pseudogene TRBV3-2), the J call TRBJ1-2, with D perhaps matching TRBD1 (6 bases). V was trimmed by 4 bases and J by 6 bases, leaving 12 bases between them. The CDR3 is 13 residues long. The germline CDR1 and CDR2 sequences are LGHDT and YNNKEL (reference sequence). CDR3 residues: CASSLQGRDGYTF. CDR3 coding DNA: TGTGCCAGCAGCCTACAGGGACGCGATGGCTACACCTTC.

This chain joins TRBV19 and TRBJ1-6, with 10 bases identical to TRBD1. J was trimmed by 11 bases and V by 3 bases; bases with no gene match: 10. The CDR3 is made up of 16 amino acids. Germline CDR1 and CDR2: LNHDA and SQIVND (reference sequence). CDR3 protein: CASSIGSQGQGTPLHF. For the CDR3, the DNA is TGTGCCAGTAGTATCGGTAGCCAGGGACAGGGGACACCCCTCCACTTT.

V usage is TRBV11-2 and J usage is TRBJ2-1; the D gene is possibly TRBD1 (5 bases). This CDR3 comprises 14 residues. The V end was cut by 7 bases, the J end by 3 bases, with 13 bases between. The germline V gene encodes CDR1 SGHAT and CDR2 FQNNGV. CDR3 sequence reads: CASIQGLGYNEQFF. CDR3 DNA: TGTGCCAGCATCCAGGGATTAGGCTACAATGAGCAGTTCTTC.

This clone appeared once. V and J are TRBV5-6 and TRBJ2-6; 7 nucleotides align to TRBD1. V lost 4 bases, J lost 3 bases, and 7 bases stayed unmatched. This CDR3 is 16 amino acids long. Germline V gives CDR1 SGHDT, CDR2 YYEEEE. The CDR3 region is CASSPPQGVGANVLTF. DNA of the CDR3: TGTGCCAGCAGCCCTCCGCAGGGGGTTGGGGCCAACGTCCTGACTTTC. The whole variable domain, filled in from reference TRBV5-6 and TRBJ2-6, reads DAGVTQSPTHLIKTRGQQVTLRCSPKSGHDTVSWYQQALGQGPQFIFQYYEEEERQRGNFPDRFSGHQFPNYSSELNVNALLLGDSALYLCASSPPQGVGANVLTFGAGSRLTVL.

The chain carries TRBV2 and TRBJ1-5, with TRBD1 matching 8 bases. The CDR3 extends over 15 amino acids. The V gene's germline CDR1 is SNHLY and CDR2 FYNNEI. Trimming at V came to 5 bases and at J to 6 bases, leaving 9 bases not matched to a gene. In nucleotides, the CDR3 is TGTGCCAGCAGTCCGGCAGGGGGCGTTTTTCAGCCCCAGCATTTT. This translates into CASSPAGGVFQPQHF.

The CDR3 bases are TGTGCCAGCAGCGGCCTAGCGGGGATTGAGCAGTTCTTC. It specifies CASSGLAGIEQFF. The J gene is TRBJ2-1, the V gene TRBV7-2, with 9 positions matching TRBD2. Germline V gene data show CDR1 as SGHTA and CDR2 as FQGNSA. This CDR3 comprises 13 residues. Germline trimming cut 5 bases from V and 9 bases from J; bases unmatched to any gene: 5.

Comment on this clone: Other DNA sequences from this sample encode an identical CDR3 as well. The chain has TRBV5-1 and TRBJ1-5; D may be TRBD1 (6 bases). Germline V gene sequence: CDR1 SGHRS, CDR2 YFSETQ. Trimming took off 4 bases at V and 5 bases at J, with 13 bases between the two ends. This CDR3 is built from 14 residues. CDR3 residues: CASSPGNRDQPQHF. For the CDR3, the DNA is TGCGCCAGCAGCCCCGGGAACAGGGATCAGCCCCAGCATTTT. Together with reference TRBV5-1 and TRBJ1-5, the CDR3 gives the full variable domain: KAGVTQTPRYLIKTRGQQVTLSCSPISGHRSVSWYQQTPGQGLQFLFEYFSETQRNKGNFPGRFSGRQFSNSRSEMNVSTLELGDSALYLCASSPGNRDQPQHFGDGTRLSIL.

V and J are TRBV5-1 and TRBJ2-5; D possibly corresponds to TRBD1 (6 bases). The CDR3 totals 14 residues. V dropped 3 bases and J dropped 5 bases, with 14 bases sitting between them. Per the germline V gene, CDR1 is SGHRS and CDR2 is YFSETQ. The CDR3 reads CASSWDITGETQYF. The CDR3 coding sequence is TGCGCCAGCAGCTGGGATATCACAGGGGAGACCCAGTACTTC.

V and J are TRBV6-2 or TRBV6-3 and TRBJ2-2; D gene unclear. V gave up 2 bases and J gave up 3 bases, with 7 bases separating them. Per germline, CDR1 MNHEY and CDR2 SVGEGT. The CDR3 is made up of 14 amino acids. The CDR3 DNA is TGTGCCAGCAGTTACGACTTCTACACCGGGGAGCTGTTTTTT. It is translated as CASSYDFYTGELFF.

The chain couples TRBV5-1 to TRBJ1-6; TRBD1 aligns across 8 bases. The V and J ends lost 7 bases and 5 bases, in that order; junction bases with no gene match: 5. This CDR3 region has 14 residues. Germline V CDR1 and CDR2: SGHRS, YFSETQ. CDR3 sequence: CASSQGQDNSPLHF. The CDR3, as DNA: TGCGCCAGCTCCCAGGGACAGGATAATTCACCCCTCCACTTT.

The V call is TRBV6-5, the J call TRBJ1-4, with 7 bases aligning to TRBD1. Germline-derived CDR1 and CDR2 are MNHEY and SVGAGI. This CDR3 is built from 14 residues. J was trimmed by 4 bases and V by 5 bases; bases with no gene match: 4. CDR3 coding DNA: TGTGCCAGCAGTCGACAGGGTCTTAATGAAAAACTGTTTTTT. It specifies CASSRQGLNEKLFF.

The chain carries TRBV27 and TRBJ2-5; D gene unclear. The germline V gene encodes CDR1 MNHEY and CDR2 SMNVEV (reference sequence). The CDR3 is 13 amino acids. The V end lost 3 bases, the J end lost 2 bases, and 7 bases lay between the germline ends. The CDR3 DNA sequence: TGTGCCAGCAGTTTCGGCGATCAAGAGACCCAGTACTTC. This codes for CASSFGDQETQYF.

This chain connects TRBV24-1 to TRBJ2-3, with 7 bases that match TRBD1. The germline V gene encodes CDR1 KGHDR and CDR2 SFDVKD. Trimming cost V 3 bases and J 5 bases; bases outside gene matches: 7. CDR3 size: 15 residues. The CDR3 region has the DNA TGTGCCACCAGTGATCCCCAGGGGGTAGGAGATACGCAGTATTTT. Protein product: CATSDPQGVGDTQYF.

This clone occurred once. The chain couples TRBV7-9 to TRBJ1-4, with a tentative D call TRBD1 (5 bases). This CDR3 is built from 15 residues. From germline, CDR1 is SEHNR and CDR2 FQNEAQ (reference sequence). Trimming stripped 5 bases from V and 7 bases from J, with 17 bases between. The CDR3 region has the DNA TGTGCCAGCAGCCATACCGGAGGGGCGGGTGAAAAACTGTTTTTT. Translation gives CASSHTGGAGEKLFF.

The V gene is TRBV5-6, the J gene TRBJ2-3; D remains ambiguous. The germline V and J ends were trimmed by 4 bases and 6 bases, with 6 bases remaining between them. This CDR3 contains 11 residues. CDR1 and CDR2 (germline): SGHDT, YYEEEE. The CDR3 spells CASSQEDTQYF. CDR3 bases: TGTGCCAGCAGCCAGGAGGATACGCAGTATTTT.

The V gene is TRBV11-3, the J gene TRBJ1-1; 9 bases line up with TRBD1. The CDR3 covers 16 residues. Germline trimming cut 5 bases from V and 4 bases from J; bases unmatched to any gene: 11. Germline CDR1 and CDR2: SGHNT and YENEEA. The CDR3 reads CASSKGQGKGATEAFF. CDR3 in DNA: TGTGCCAGCAGCAAAGGACAGGGGAAAGGGGCCACTGAAGCTTTCTTT.

The chain links TRBV6-5 to TRBJ1-1; 7 positions match TRBD1. The CDR3 covers 14 residues. The germline gives CDR1 MNHEY, CDR2 SVGAGI. V was pared by 7 bases and J by 1 base, with 6 bases of the junction left unmatched. CDR3 in DNA: TGTGCCAGCATTACGACAGGGACGAACACTGAAGCTTTCTTT. Its protein is CASITTGTNTEAFF.

As concerns this clone: Different DNA sequences within this sample yield the same CDR3. The chain carries TRBV5-5 and TRBJ2-5; 8 nucleotides match TRBD2. After removal of 2 bases from V and 4 bases from J, the junction contained 7 bases not matched to a gene. The germline V gene encodes CDR1 SGHKS and CDR2 YYEKEE (reference sequence). The CDR3 totals 15 residues. DNA of the CDR3: TGTGCCAGCAGCTTAATAAACAGCGGGGGAGAGACCCAGTACTTC. Its translation: CASSLINSGGETQYF.

The chain uses TRBV5-4 and TRBJ2-7; 7 bases agree with TRBD1. Germline loops: CDR1 SGHNT, CDR2 YYREEE (reference sequence). V gave up 0 bases and J gave up 2 bases; unmatched junction bases: 5. This CDR3 comprises 15 residues. In DNA form, the CDR3 reads TGTGCCAGCAGCTTGGCGACAGGGAGAACCTACGAGCAGTACTTC. As protein: CASSLATGRTYEQYF.

V is TRBV27 and J is TRBJ2-2; tentatively, D is TRBD2 (6 bases). This CDR3 is 14 amino acids long. V was pared by 2 bases and J by 5 bases, with 9 bases between. The germline V gene encodes CDR1 MNHEY and CDR2 SMNVEV (reference sequence). In DNA, the CDR3 is TGTGCCAGCAGTTTAGCGGGGCAGACCGGGGAGCTGTTTTTT. As protein: CASSLAGQTGELFF.

The CDR3 reads CASSPYSLDNSPLHF. The CDR3, as DNA: TGTGCCAGCAGTCCGTACAGCTTAGATAATTCACCCCTCCACTTT. The chain is built from TRBV27 and TRBJ1-6, with D hard to call. Germline V gene lookup returns CDR1 MNHEY and CDR2 SMNVEV (reference sequence). The CDR3 length is 15 residues. V was clipped by 5 bases and J by 5 bases, with 13 bases between them.

This clone showed up just once. The chain carries TRBV5-1 and TRBJ2-7, with a tentative D call TRBD2 (5 bases). CDR3 length equals 15 residues. Trimming shortened V by 3 bases and J by 0 bases, and 13 bases separated the two germline ends. CDR1 and CDR2 from the germline V gene are SGHRS and YFSETQ. The CDR3 loop is CASSSLLGVSYEQYF. The CDR3 bases are TGCGCCAGCAGCTCCCTCCTCGGGGTCTCCTACGAGCAGTACTTC.

CDR3 amino acids: CATGDSSGAFF. DNA for the CDR3: TGTGCCACCGGGGACAGTTCGGGAGCTTTCTTT. The rearrangement links TRBV24-1 to TRBJ1-1; TRBD1 agrees at 7 bases. V lost 9 bases, J lost 10 bases, and 7 bases stayed unmatched. There are 11 residues in the CDR3. CDR1 and CDR2 (germline): KGHDR, SFDVKD.

This chain joins TRBV7-9 and TRBJ1-1; D call uncertain. The germline CDR1 and CDR2 sequences are SEHNR and FQNEAQ (reference sequence). The CDR3 totals 18 residues. Trimming cost V 4 bases and J 0 bases, with 21 bases left between them. As DNA, the CDR3 is TGTGCCAGCAGCTCCCCCGGTGGGCAAGTCAACATGAACACTGAAGCTTTCTTT. Translating it yields CASSSPGGQVNMNTEAFF.